The sequence of this TCR beta chain was determined in a study of blood T cell repertoires in COVID-19. Measured with immunoSEQ multiplex PCR; TCRdb has only the in-frame clones, and not every one. The sample yields about 400,000 clones, approximately 90% seen once. Germline CDR1 reads SGDLS; CDR2 reads YYNGEE. CDR3 length equals 13 residues. Deletions cut 4 bases from V and 4 bases from J, with 11 bases between. The sequenced sample was peripheral blood. This clonotype was sampled from a woman in her twenties or thirties with acute or convalescent COVID-19. This chain links TRBV9 with TRBJ1-2; possibly TRBD1 for D (6 bases). DNA of the CDR3: TGTGCCAGCAGCCCCGCAGGGGTCTATGGCTACACCTTC. Its translation is CASSPAGVYGYTF.